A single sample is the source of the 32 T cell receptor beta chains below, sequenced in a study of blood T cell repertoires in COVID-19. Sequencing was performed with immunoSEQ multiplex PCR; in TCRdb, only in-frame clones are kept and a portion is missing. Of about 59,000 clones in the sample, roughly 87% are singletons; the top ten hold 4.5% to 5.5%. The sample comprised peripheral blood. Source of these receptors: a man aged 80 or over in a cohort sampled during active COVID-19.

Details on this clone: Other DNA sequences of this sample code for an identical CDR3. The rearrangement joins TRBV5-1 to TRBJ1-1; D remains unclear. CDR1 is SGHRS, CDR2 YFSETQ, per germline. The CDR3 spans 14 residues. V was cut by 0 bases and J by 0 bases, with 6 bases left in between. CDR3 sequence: CASSLAGMNTEAFF. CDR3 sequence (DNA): TGCGCCAGCAGCTTGGCGGGAATGAACACTGAAGCTTTCTTT.

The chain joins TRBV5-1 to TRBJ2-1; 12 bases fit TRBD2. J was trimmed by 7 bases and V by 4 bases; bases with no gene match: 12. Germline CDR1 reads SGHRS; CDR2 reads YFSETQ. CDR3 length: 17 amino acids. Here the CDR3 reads CASSPTSGRQLGNEQFF. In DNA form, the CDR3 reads TGCGCCAGCAGCCCGACTAGCGGGAGACAATTGGGGAATGAGCAGTTCTTC.

CDR3 DNA sequence: TGTGCCAGCAGCGTAGACGGGACTGGGGCCAACGTCCTGACTTTC. Translation gives CASSVDGTGANVLTF. The chain uses TRBV9 and TRBJ2-6, with a possible D match to TRBD2 (5 bases). Trimming took 0 bases from V and 2 from J, leaving 6 bases between them. The CDR3 is 15 amino acids. Germline values: CDR1 SGDLS, CDR2 YYNGEE.

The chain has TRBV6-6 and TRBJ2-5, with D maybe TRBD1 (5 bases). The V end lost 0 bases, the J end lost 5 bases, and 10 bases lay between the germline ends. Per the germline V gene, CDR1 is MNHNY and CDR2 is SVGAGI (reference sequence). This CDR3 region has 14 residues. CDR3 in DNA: TGTGCCAGCAGTTACTCTTCAGGGCGCGAGACCCAGTACTTC. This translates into CASSYSSGRETQYF.

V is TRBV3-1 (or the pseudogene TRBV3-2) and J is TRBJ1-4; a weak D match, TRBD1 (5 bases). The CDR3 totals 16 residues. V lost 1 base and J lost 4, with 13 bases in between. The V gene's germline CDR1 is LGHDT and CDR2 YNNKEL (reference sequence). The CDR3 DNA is TGTGCCAGCAGCCAAGGGGGAAAGGGGCATAATGAAAAACTGTTTTTT. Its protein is CASSQGGKGHNEKLFF.

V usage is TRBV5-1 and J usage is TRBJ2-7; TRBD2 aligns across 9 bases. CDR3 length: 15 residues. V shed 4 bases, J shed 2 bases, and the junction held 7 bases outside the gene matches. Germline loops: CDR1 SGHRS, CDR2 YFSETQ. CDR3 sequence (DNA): TGCGCCAGCAGCGTCGGGCTAGCGGGACCCTACGAGCAGTACTTC. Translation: CASSVGLAGPYEQYF.

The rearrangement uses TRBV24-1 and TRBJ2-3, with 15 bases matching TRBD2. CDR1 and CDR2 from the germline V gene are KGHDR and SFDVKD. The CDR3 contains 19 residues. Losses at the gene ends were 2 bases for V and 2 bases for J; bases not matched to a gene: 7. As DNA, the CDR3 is TGTGCCACCAGTGATTCCGGGACTAGCGGGAGGCCCTACACAGATACGCAGTATTTT. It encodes CATSDSGTSGRPYTDTQYF.

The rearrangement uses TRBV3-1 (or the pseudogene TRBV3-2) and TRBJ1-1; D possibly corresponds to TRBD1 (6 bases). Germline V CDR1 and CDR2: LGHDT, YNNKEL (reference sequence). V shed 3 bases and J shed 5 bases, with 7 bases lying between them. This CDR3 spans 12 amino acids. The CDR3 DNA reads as TGTGCCAGCAGCCAGCAGGGGACTGAAGCTTTCTTT. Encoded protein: CASSQQGTEAFF.

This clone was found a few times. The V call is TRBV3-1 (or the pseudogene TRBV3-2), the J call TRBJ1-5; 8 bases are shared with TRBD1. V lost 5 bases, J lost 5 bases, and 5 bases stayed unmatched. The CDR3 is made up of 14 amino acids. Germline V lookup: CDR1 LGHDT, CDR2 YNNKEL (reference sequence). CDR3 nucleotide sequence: TGTGCCAGCAGCGGGGGACAGGTCCATCAGCCCCAGCATTTT. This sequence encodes CASSGGQVHQPQHF.

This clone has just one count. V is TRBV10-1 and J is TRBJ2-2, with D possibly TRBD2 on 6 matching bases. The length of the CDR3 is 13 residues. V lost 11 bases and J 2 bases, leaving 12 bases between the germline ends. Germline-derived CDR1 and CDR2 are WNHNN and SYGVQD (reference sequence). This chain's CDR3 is CAAGDSNTGELFF. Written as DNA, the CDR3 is TGCGCCGCCGGGGACTCTAACACCGGGGAGCTGTTTTTT.

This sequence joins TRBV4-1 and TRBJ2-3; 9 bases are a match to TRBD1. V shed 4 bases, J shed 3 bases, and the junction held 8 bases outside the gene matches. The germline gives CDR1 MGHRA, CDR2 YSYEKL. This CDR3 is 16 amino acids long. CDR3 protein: CASSPAGTGLTDTQYF. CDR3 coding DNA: TGCGCCAGCAGCCCGGCCGGGACAGGGTTAACAGATACGCAGTATTTT.

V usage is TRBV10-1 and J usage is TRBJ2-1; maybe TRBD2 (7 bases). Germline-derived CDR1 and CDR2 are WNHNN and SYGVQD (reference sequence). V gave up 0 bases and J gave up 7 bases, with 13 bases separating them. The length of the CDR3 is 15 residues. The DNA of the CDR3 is TGCGCCAGCAGTGAGTCCAGGGGAGGGGGGAATGAGCAGTTCTTC. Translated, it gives CASSESRGGGNEQFF.

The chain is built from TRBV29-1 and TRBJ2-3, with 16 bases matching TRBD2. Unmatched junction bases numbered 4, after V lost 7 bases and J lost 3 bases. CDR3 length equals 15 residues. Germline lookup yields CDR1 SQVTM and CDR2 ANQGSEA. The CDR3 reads CSAAGLAGGTDTQYF. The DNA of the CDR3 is TGCAGCGCTGCGGGACTAGCGGGAGGGACAGATACGCAGTATTTT.

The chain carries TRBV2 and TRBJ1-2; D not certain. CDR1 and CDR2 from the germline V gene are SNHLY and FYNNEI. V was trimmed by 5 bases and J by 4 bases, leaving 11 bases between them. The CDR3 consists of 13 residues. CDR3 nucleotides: TGTGCCAGCAGTCAACAGCCTTCCTATGGCTACACCTTC. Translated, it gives CASSQQPSYGYTF.

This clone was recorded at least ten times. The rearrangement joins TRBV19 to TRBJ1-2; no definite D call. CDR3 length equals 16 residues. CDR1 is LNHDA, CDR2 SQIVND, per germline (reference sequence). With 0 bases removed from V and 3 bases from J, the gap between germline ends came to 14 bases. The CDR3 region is CASSIDYQAAYYGYTF. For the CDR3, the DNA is TGTGCCAGTAGTATAGATTACCAGGCCGCTTACTATGGCTACACCTTC.

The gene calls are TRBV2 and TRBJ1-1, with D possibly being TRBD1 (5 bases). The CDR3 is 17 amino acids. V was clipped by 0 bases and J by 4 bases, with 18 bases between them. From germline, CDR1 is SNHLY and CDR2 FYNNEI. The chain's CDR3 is CASSEAGRGLTGTEAFF. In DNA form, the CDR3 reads TGTGCCAGCAGTGAAGCGGGGAGGGGCCTGACTGGCACTGAAGCTTTCTTT.

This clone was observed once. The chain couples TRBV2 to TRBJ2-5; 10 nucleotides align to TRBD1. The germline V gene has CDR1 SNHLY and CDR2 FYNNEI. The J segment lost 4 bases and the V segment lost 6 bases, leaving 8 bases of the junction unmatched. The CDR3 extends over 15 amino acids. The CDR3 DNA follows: TGTGCCAGCAGGGGGGACAGGGGTAGGCGAGAGACCCAGTACTTC. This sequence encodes CASRGDRGRRETQYF.

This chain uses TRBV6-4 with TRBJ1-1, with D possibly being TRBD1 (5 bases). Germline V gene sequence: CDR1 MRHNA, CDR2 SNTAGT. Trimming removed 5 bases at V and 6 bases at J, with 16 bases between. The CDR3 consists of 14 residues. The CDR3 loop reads CASSPGGGSAEAFF. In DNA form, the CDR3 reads TGTGCCAGCAGTCCCGGTGGGGGGTCAGCTGAAGCTTTCTTT.

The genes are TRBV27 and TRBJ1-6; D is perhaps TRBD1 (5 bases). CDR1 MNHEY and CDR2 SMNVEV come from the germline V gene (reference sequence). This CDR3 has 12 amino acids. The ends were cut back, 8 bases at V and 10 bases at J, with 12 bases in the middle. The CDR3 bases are TGTGCCAGCGGGGGGTTCGGGTCACCCCTCCACTTT. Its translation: CASGGFGSPLHF.

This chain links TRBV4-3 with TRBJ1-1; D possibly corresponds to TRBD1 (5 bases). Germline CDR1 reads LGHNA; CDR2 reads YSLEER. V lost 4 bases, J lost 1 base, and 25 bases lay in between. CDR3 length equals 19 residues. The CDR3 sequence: CASSLISVGRGPGNTEAFF. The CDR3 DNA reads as TGCGCCAGCAGCCTAATCTCAGTGGGGCGGGGTCCGGGGAACACTGAAGCTTTCTTT.

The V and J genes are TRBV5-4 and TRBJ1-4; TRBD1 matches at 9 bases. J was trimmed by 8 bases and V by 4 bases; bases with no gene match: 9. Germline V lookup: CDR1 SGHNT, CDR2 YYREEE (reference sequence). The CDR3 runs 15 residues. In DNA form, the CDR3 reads TGTGCCAGCAGCGAGGGACAGGGTAGAAAGGAAAAACTGTTTTTT. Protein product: CASSEGQGRKEKLFF.

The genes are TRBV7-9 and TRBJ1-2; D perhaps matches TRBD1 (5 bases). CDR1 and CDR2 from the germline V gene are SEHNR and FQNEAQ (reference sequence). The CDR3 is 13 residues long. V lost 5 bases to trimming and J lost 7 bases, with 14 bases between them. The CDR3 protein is CASSPDTRTGYTF. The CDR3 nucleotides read TGTGCCAGCAGCCCGGACACCCGGACTGGCTACACCTTC.

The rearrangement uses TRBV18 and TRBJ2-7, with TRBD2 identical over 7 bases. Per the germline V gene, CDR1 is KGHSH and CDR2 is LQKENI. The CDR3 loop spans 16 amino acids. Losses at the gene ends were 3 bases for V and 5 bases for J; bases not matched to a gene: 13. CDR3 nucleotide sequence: TGTGCCAGCTCACCGTCCCTTTCGGGGGGTAGAGACGAGCAGTACTTC. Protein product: CASSPSLSGGRDEQYF.

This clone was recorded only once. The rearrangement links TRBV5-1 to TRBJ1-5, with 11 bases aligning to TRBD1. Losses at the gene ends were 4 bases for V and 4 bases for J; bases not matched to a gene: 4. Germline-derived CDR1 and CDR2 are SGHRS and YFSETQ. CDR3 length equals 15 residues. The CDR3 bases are TGCGCCAGCAGCCCGGGACAGGGGGATAATCAGCCCCAGCATTTT. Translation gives CASSPGQGDNQPQHF.

CDR3 bases: TGTGCCAGCAGTGAAACAGGCGGGGTAAGCCAAAGCTACACCTTC. This sequence encodes CASSETGGVSQSYTF. The J gene is TRBJ1-2, the V gene TRBV25-1, with D perhaps matching TRBD1 (5 bases). This CDR3 spans 15 amino acids. Germline CDR1 and CDR2: MGHDK and SYGVNS. V was pared by 2 bases and J by 9 bases, with 19 bases between.

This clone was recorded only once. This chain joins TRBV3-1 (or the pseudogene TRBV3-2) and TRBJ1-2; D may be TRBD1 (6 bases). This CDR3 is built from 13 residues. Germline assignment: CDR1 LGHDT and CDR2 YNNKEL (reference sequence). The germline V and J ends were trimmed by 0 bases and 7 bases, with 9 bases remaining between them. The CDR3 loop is CASSQEGAAGYTF. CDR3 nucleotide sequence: TGTGCCAGCAGCCAAGAGGGGGCGGCTGGCTACACCTTC.

This chain's CDR3 is CASSPQGGADTQYF. The CDR3 region has the DNA TGTGCCAGCAGCCCCCAAGGGGGAGCAGATACGCAGTATTTT. V usage is TRBV3-1 (or the pseudogene TRBV3-2) and J usage is TRBJ2-3; D possibly corresponds to TRBD1 (6 bases). The CDR3 consists of 14 residues. Germline CDR1 LGHDT, CDR2 YNNKEL (reference sequence). V gave up 4 bases and J gave up 4 bases, with 12 bases separating them.

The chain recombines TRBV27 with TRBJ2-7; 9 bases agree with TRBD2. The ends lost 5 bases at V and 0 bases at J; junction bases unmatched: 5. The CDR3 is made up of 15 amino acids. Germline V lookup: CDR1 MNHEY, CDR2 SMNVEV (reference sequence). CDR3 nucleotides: TGTGCCAGCAGTATACCGGGACTAGCCTCCTACGAGCAGTACTTC. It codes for CASSIPGLASYEQYF.

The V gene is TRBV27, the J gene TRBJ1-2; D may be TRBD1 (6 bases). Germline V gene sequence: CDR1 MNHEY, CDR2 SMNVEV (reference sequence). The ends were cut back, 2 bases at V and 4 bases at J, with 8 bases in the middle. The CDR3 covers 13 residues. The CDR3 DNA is TGTGCCAGCAGTTTACACAGGGCCTATGGCTACACCTTC. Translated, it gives CASSLHRAYGYTF.

This CDR3 reads CASSLAGSQTGELFF. In nucleotides, the CDR3 is TGTGCCAGCAGCTTAGCGGGTAGCCAAACCGGGGAGCTGTTTTTT. The chain uses TRBV7-6 and TRBJ2-2; no firm D call. The CDR3 sequence is 15 residues long. Germline CDR1 and CDR2: SGHVS and FNYEAQ. The V end lost 0 bases, the J end lost 5 bases, and 10 bases lay between the germline ends.

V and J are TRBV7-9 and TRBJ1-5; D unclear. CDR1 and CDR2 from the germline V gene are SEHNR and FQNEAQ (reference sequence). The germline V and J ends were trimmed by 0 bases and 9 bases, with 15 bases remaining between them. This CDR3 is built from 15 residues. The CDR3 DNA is TGTGCCAGCAGCTTAGCGGGCACAGCCTCAGGGCCCCAGCATTTT. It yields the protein CASSLAGTASGPQHF. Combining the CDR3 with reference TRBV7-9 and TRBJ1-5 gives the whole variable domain DTGVSQNPRHKITKRGQNVTFRCDPISEHNRLYWYRQTLGQGPEFLTYFQNEAQLEKSRLLSDRFSAERPKGSFSTLEIQRTEQGDSAMYLCASSLAGTASGPQHFGDGTRLSIL.

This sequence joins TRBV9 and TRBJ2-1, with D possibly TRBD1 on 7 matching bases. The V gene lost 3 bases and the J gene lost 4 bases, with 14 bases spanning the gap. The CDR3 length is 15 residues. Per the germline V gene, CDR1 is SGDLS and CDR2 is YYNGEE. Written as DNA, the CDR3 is TGTGCCAGCAGCGCCAGGGGGGTGCAGTACAATGAGCAGTTCTTC. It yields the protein CASSARGVQYNEQFF.